This is a list of T cell receptor beta chains from one sample in a study of regulatory T cells in long-lasting Graves disease. TCRdb reprocessed the multiplex PCR reads with MiXCR, giving one entry per CDR3 protein. The sample consists of more than 300,000 distinct CDR3 sequences, around 15% of them appearing once. The sequencing here drew on peripheral blood mononuclear cells (PBMCs), taken at new diagnosis, from a patient treated with antithyroid drugs. The receptors were gathered from a female donor with Graves disease. CDR3s include the opening cysteine and the closing phenylalanine or tryptophan. The order of the fields is clone size, J gene, V gene, D gene, CDR3 protein, CDR3 DNA. A D gene is named only where the DNA matches it firmly. The listing skips clone size in some rows; elsewhere it reads once, few, many or a size class.

>many|TRBJ1-1|TRBV7-9|-
CASSLTAGGEAFF
TGTGCCAGCAGCCTCACCGCGGGAGGCGAAGCTTTCTTT
>many|TRBJ2-2|TRBV6-2/TRBV6-3|-
CASRTIWGDTGELFF
TGTGCCAGCAGGACTATATGGGGGGACACCGGGGAGCTGTTTTTT
>-|TRBJ1-2|TRBV7-9|TRBD1
CASSVGTEFYGYTF
TGTGCCAGCAGCGTGGGGACAGAATTCTATGGCTACACCTTC
>many|TRBJ2-2|TRBV5-1|-
CASSLAGHTGELFF
TGCGCCAGCAGCTTGGCCGGGCACACCGGGGAGCTGTTTTTT
>many|TRBJ2-5|TRBV29-1|-
CSVENWGVSKEETQYF
TGCAGCGTTGAAAACTGGGGGGTCAGTAAGGAAGAGACCCAGTACTTC
>many|TRBJ1-1|TRBV20-1|-
CSARDLMEYVNTEAFF
TGCAGTGCTAGAGATCTCATGGAATATGTGAACACTGAAGCTTTCTTT
>many|TRBJ2-7|TRBV20-1|-
CSARDSTRGEIEQYF
TGCAGTGCTAGAGATTCCACTAGGGGAGAGATTGAGCAGTACTTC
>many|TRBJ1-1|TRBV12-5|TRBD1
CASGLGSGGAFF
TGTGCTAGTGGTTTGGGATCAGGGGGAGCTTTCTTT
>-|TRBJ2-1|TRBV6-1|TRBD2
CASSQTSGGSHNEQFF
TGTGCCAGCAGTCAGACTAGCGGGGGGTCCCACAATGAGCAGTTCTTC
>many|TRBJ2-3|TRBV24-1|-
CATSENTGSDTQYF
TGTGCCACCAGTGAAAATACAGGGAGCGATACGCAGTATTTT
>-|TRBJ2-1|TRBV6-1|TRBD2
CASSPERGSSYNEQFF
TGTGCCAGCAGTCCCGAGCGGGGCAGCTCCTACAATGAGCAGTTCTTC
>many|TRBJ2-3|TRBV2|TRBD2
CASSSSSGGPDTQYF
TGTGCCAGCAGCAGCTCTAGCGGGGGCCCGGATACGCAGTATTTT
>many|TRBJ1-1|TRBV27|-
CASSLYMNTEAFF
TGTGCCAGCAGTCTCTACATGAACACTGAAGCTTTCTTT
>many|TRBJ1-2|TRBV28|-
CASSKPYTNYGYTF
TGTGCCAGCAGCAAGCCCTATACTAACTATGGCTACACCTTC
>-|TRBJ2-2|TRBV10-2|-
CASTGRLLSTGELFF
TGCGCCAGCACGGGGCGTCTTTTATCCACCGGGGAGCTGTTTTTT
>few|TRBJ1-1|TRBV20-1|TRBD1
CSARDDRGRKLEAFF
TGCAGTGCTAGAGATGACAGGGGGCGGAAATTGGAAGCTTTCTTT
>many|TRBJ2-1|TRBV12-3/TRBV12-4|TRBD2
CASSLGNSGGPYNEQFF
TGTGCCAGCAGTTTAGGGAATAGCGGGGGACCCTACAATGAGCAGTTCTTC
>many|TRBJ1-5|TRBV20-1|TRBD1
CSARAGGQLSALGQPQHF
TGCAGTGCTAGAGCAGGGGGACAGCTTTCGGCCCTGGGTCAGCCCCAGCATTTT
>-|TRBJ2-3|TRBV20-1|-
CSARAVVSTDTQYF
TGCAGTGCCAGAGCGGTCGTAAGCACAGATACGCAGTATTTT
>few|TRBJ1-4|TRBV7-2|-
CASSHRTGTNEKLFF
TGTGCCAGCAGCCACCGGACGGGAACTAATGAAAAACTGTTTTTT
>many|TRBJ2-7|TRBV28|TRBD1
CASSLGTGNYEQYF
TGTGCCAGCAGTTTGGGGACAGGGAACTACGAGCAGTACTTC
>many|TRBJ2-4|TRBV6-1|-
CASSEALRGMQGNIQYF
TGTGCCAGCAGTGAAGCGCTTCGGGGAATGCAGGGAAACATTCAGTACTTC
>-|TRBJ2-5|TRBV12-3/TRBV12-4|-
CASSLVLRGETQYF
TGTGCCAGCAGTTTAGTTCTCAGGGGCGAGACCCAGTACTTC
>-|TRBJ2-3|TRBV4-1|TRBD2
CASSRRAGLAETDTQYF
TGCGCCAGCAGCCGCCGAGCGGGACTAGCGGAGACAGATACGCAGTATTTT
>many|TRBJ2-1|TRBV4-1|TRBD2
CASSPLTGGYNEQFF
TGCGCCAGCAGCCCGCTGACGGGGGGGTACAATGAGCAGTTCTTC